The 8 T cell receptor beta chains in this list originate from one sample, sequenced in a study of tumor and adjacent non-tumor tissue in lung cancer. The library came from three nested PCR rounds adapted from ARM-PCR protocols. Each CDR3 protein is one row after TCRdb ran MiXCR on the multiplex PCR reads. Here the sample spans 65,000 to 95,000 distinct CDR3 sequences, roughly 80% being singletons. This sample's RNA came from whole unsorted tissue. The specimen was lung tumor tissue. The source of these receptors is a woman between 45 and 65 years old with non-small cell lung cancer.

Comment on this clonotype: A read error may produce the germline difference seen at one junction end. V gene TRBV6-6 combines with J gene TRBJ2-7, with unresolved D. CDR3 size: 13 residues. Germline V gene lookup returns CDR1 MNHNY and CDR2 SVGAGI (reference sequence). The CDR3, as DNA: TGCGCCAGGAGTTACGGCAGCTCCTACAAGCAGTACTTC. The encoded protein is CARSYGSSYKQYF.

A remark on this clonotype: As the CDR3 is not closed by the conserved phenylalanine or tryptophan, this likely results from a read error. The CDR3 DNA reads TGTAGCGTCGCCTTCAAGTCAGGGGTGGCGGACATTCAGTACTTA. Its protein product is CSVAFKSGVADIQYL. This sequence joins TRBV29-1 and TRBJ2-4, with a tentative D call TRBD1 (6 bases). The germline V gene encodes CDR1 SQVTM and CDR2 ANQGSEA. The CDR3 extends over 15 amino acids.

This clonotype was picked up many times. The rearrangement links TRBV20-1 to TRBJ2-7; 9 positions match TRBD2. With V trimmed by 4 bases and J by 4 bases, 5 bases remained unmatched. The germline V gene has CDR1 DFQATT and CDR2 SNEGSKA (reference sequence). The CDR3 loop spans 13 amino acids. The CDR3 DNA sequence: TGCAGTGCTATGACTAGCGGAATATACGAGCAGTACTTC. Protein: CSAMTSGIYEQYF.

Only one count was recorded for this clonotype. The CDR3 end shows no conserved phenylalanine or tryptophan, and so a read error is likely. The J gene is TRBJ2-7, the V gene TRBV6-6; unclear D gene. The CDR3 totals 16 residues. Germline loops: CDR1 MNHNY, CDR2 SVGAGI (reference sequence). The V end was cut by 8 bases, the J end by 0 bases, with 20 bases between. CDR3 in DNA: TGTGCCAGCTGCCCCCGCGCCGAGGCCACCTCCTACGAGCAGTACTTA. Residues: CASCPRAEATSYEQYL.

This clonotype was found once. The rearrangement joins TRBV6-6 to TRBJ2-7; D gene uncertain. The CDR3 loop spans 12 amino acids. In germline, CDR1 is MNHNY, CDR2 SVGAGI (reference sequence). The CDR3 is CISSYSTLEQYF. In DNA form, the CDR3 reads TGTATCAGCAGTTACTCAACCTTGGAGCAGTACTTC.

The rearrangement uses TRBV20-1 and TRBJ2-7; either TRBD1 or TRBD2 may supply D (5 bases each). The CDR3 totals 15 residues. V shed 5 bases and J shed 2 bases, with 19 bases lying between them. The germline CDR1 and CDR2 sequences are DFQATT and SNEGSKA (reference sequence). CDR3 DNA sequence: TGCAGTGCTCCGGGCCCAGGGATGGGGGCCTACGAGCAGTACTTC. Its translation is CSAPGPGMGAYEQYF.

Only a few counts were recorded for this clonotype. Given a much more abundant clone one base away, this may be a read error. The V and J genes are TRBV5-1 and TRBJ2-7; D not resolved. Germline lookup yields CDR1 SGHRS and CDR2 YFSETQ. This CDR3 is built from 13 residues. CDR3 loop: CASRAGVSYEEYF. In nucleotides, the CDR3 is TGCGCCAGCAGGGCAGGCGTATCCTACGAGGAGTACTTC.

About this clonotype: Germline and junction disagree at one end, which may indicate a read error. J is TRBJ1-6 and V is TRBV12-3 or TRBV12-4, with D unresolved. The CDR3 consists of 13 residues. The CDR3 sequence: CTSCSSSNSPLHF. In nucleotides, the CDR3 is TGTACCAGCTGTTCGAGTAGTAATTCACCGCTCCACTTT.